These T cell receptor beta chains were read from a single sample in a study of blood T cell repertoires in COVID-19. Method: immunoSEQ multiplex PCR; TCRdb's copy keeps in-frame clones and lacks some. This sample carries more than 250,000 clones, approximately 86% of them seen once, and the ten largest clones take over 2%. Sequenced input: PBMCs or T cells enriched from blood (not recorded which). These TCRs come from a young woman who had recovered from COVID-19. Each CDR3 is given with its conserved first and last residue. The D gene is left open where the match is weak. Some rows mark clone size as missing; the rest say once, few, many or name a class of expanded clone.

cdr3_nt: TGTGCCTGCCAGCGGGAGAACACCGGGGAGCTGTTTTTT
cdr3_aa: CACQRENTGELFF
clone_size: -
d_call: TRBD2
v_call: TRBV30
j_call: TRBJ2-2
cdr3_length: 13

cdr3_nt: TGTGCCAGCAGTCCCACTCGGACAGGGGGTTTGGAAAAACTGTTTTTT
cdr3_aa: CASSPTRTGGLEKLFF
clone_size: -
d_call: TRBD1
v_call: TRBV7-9
j_call: TRBJ1-4
cdr3_length: 16

cdr3_nt: TGTGCCAGCAGCCTCAAAGATACGCAGTATTTT
cdr3_aa: CASSLKDTQYF
clone_size: -
d_call: -
v_call: TRBV3-1/TRBV3-2
j_call: TRBJ2-3
cdr3_length: 11

cdr3_nt: TGCAGCGTCGTTATGATAGCGGAGCTGGTTTTTGATGAGCAGTTCTTC
cdr3_aa: CSVVMIAELVFDEQFF
clone_size: once
d_call: -
v_call: TRBV29-1
j_call: TRBJ2-1
cdr3_length: 16

cdr3_nt: TGTGCCAGCAGCTTAGCGGGGGGTTTCGGCACTAATGAAAAACTGTTTTTT
cdr3_aa: CASSLAGGFGTNEKLFF
clone_size: -
d_call: -
v_call: TRBV7-8
j_call: TRBJ1-4
cdr3_length: 17

cdr3_nt: TGCGCCAGCAGCTTGGTGTCAGAAAATTCACCCCTCCACTTT
cdr3_aa: CASSLVSENSPLHF
clone_size: -
d_call: -
v_call: TRBV5-1
j_call: TRBJ1-6
cdr3_length: 14

cdr3_nt: TGTGCCACCGGCGGGACTTTGTGGTTGGGCTACACCTTC
cdr3_aa: CATGGTLWLGYTF
clone_size: -
d_call: -
v_call: TRBV25-1
j_call: TRBJ1-2
cdr3_length: 13

cdr3_nt: TGTGCCAGCAGCTTCGGCGGGGTTAGCACAGATACGCAGTATTTT
cdr3_aa: CASSFGGVSTDTQYF
clone_size: -
d_call: -
v_call: TRBV7-2
j_call: TRBJ2-3
cdr3_length: 15

cdr3_nt: TGTGCCAGCAGCAACGGACTAGCGGGGGGGCTGGATACGCAGTATTTT
cdr3_aa: CASSNGLAGGLDTQYF
clone_size: -
d_call: -
v_call: TRBV21-1
j_call: TRBJ2-3
cdr3_length: 16

cdr3_nt: TGTGCCAGCAGCGCAGGGGGTATTCGGCCCGTTCATGTGAACACTGAAGCTTTCTTT
cdr3_aa: CASSAGGIRPVHVNTEAFF
clone_size: -
d_call: TRBD1
v_call: TRBV9
j_call: TRBJ1-1
cdr3_length: 19

cdr3_nt: TGCGCCAGCAGCCAAGACCTACCCGACAGGGTGAACACTGAAGCTTTCTTT
cdr3_aa: CASSQDLPDRVNTEAFF
clone_size: -
d_call: TRBD1
v_call: TRBV4-3
j_call: TRBJ1-1
cdr3_length: 17

cdr3_nt: TGCGCCAGCAGCCAAGCCGGGGAGGGCTACACCTTC
cdr3_aa: CASSQAGEGYTF
clone_size: few
d_call: -
v_call: TRBV4-1
j_call: TRBJ1-2
cdr3_length: 12

cdr3_nt: TGTGCCAACAGTGAAACGTCAGCCAGGGAAGAGACCCAGTACTTC
cdr3_aa: CANSETSAREETQYF
clone_size: -
d_call: -
v_call: TRBV2
j_call: TRBJ2-5
cdr3_length: 15

cdr3_nt: TGTGCCATCAGTGAGAACGGGAGGGCCACCGGGGAGCTGTTTTTT
cdr3_aa: CAISENGRATGELFF
clone_size: -
d_call: TRBD2
v_call: TRBV10-3
j_call: TRBJ2-2
cdr3_length: 15

cdr3_nt: TGTGCCAGCAGAAACAGGGCTATGACTGAAGCTTTCTTT
cdr3_aa: CASRNRAMTEAFF
clone_size: once
d_call: -
v_call: TRBV28
j_call: TRBJ1-1
cdr3_length: 13

cdr3_nt: TGTGCCAGCACATACCGCGGCGAGCAGTACTTC
cdr3_aa: CASTYRGEQYF
clone_size: -
d_call: -
v_call: TRBV28
j_call: TRBJ2-7
cdr3_length: 11

cdr3_nt: TGTGCCAGCAGTGGGTCTCCAAGAGACAGGGAGAATTCACCCCTCCACTTT
cdr3_aa: CASSGSPRDRENSPLHF
clone_size: -
d_call: TRBD1
v_call: TRBV2
j_call: TRBJ1-6
cdr3_length: 17

cdr3_nt: TGTGCCAGCAGCTTAATTGGCCTAGCGGGATACAATGAGCAGTTCTTC
cdr3_aa: CASSLIGLAGYNEQFF
clone_size: -
d_call: TRBD2
v_call: TRBV7-3
j_call: TRBJ2-1
cdr3_length: 16

cdr3_nt: TGTGCCAGTACCCTCCCCGGGACAGGGGACGAGCAGTACTTC
cdr3_aa: CASTLPGTGDEQYF
clone_size: -
d_call: TRBD1
v_call: TRBV19
j_call: TRBJ2-7
cdr3_length: 14

cdr3_nt: TGTGCCAGCAGCCAAGGCGGGAACGGAGCTAACACAGATACGCAGTATTTT
cdr3_aa: CASSQGGNGANTDTQYF
clone_size: -
d_call: -
v_call: TRBV3-1/TRBV3-2
j_call: TRBJ2-3
cdr3_length: 17

cdr3_nt: TGTGCCAGCAGCGTAGAGGGGAATTTGGATCAGCCCCAGCATTTT
cdr3_aa: CASSVEGNLDQPQHF
clone_size: -
d_call: -
v_call: TRBV9
j_call: TRBJ1-5
cdr3_length: 15

cdr3_nt: TGTGCCAGCAGCTTTCCCCGGGACAGGCTAGAAAAACTGTTTTTT
cdr3_aa: CASSFPRDRLEKLFF
clone_size: -
d_call: TRBD1
v_call: TRBV7-9
j_call: TRBJ1-4
cdr3_length: 15

cdr3_nt: TGTGCCAGCAGTTACGGGACAGGGGACGGAAACACCATATATTTT
cdr3_aa: CASSYGTGDGNTIYF
clone_size: -
d_call: TRBD1
v_call: TRBV6-5
j_call: TRBJ1-3
cdr3_length: 15

cdr3_nt: TGCGCCAGCAGCCAAGGGACTATACAAGAGACCCAGTACTTC
cdr3_aa: CASSQGTIQETQYF
clone_size: -
d_call: -
v_call: TRBV4-1
j_call: TRBJ2-5
cdr3_length: 14

cdr3_nt: TGTGCCAGCAGCCCTACCATGACCGGGGAGCTGTTTTTT
cdr3_aa: CASSPTMTGELFF
clone_size: -
d_call: -
v_call: TRBV7-3
j_call: TRBJ2-2
cdr3_length: 13

cdr3_nt: TGTGCCAGCAGCTTAGCGGGGGGGAGCTCCTACGAGCAGTACTTC
cdr3_aa: CASSLAGGSSYEQYF
clone_size: -
d_call: TRBD2
v_call: TRBV11-2
j_call: TRBJ2-7
cdr3_length: 15

cdr3_nt: TGTGCCAGCAGAAAAAGTCCAGGGGGGAACACTGAAGCTTTCTTT
cdr3_aa: CASRKSPGGNTEAFF
clone_size: -
d_call: TRBD1
v_call: TRBV7-6
j_call: TRBJ1-1
cdr3_length: 15

cdr3_nt: TGCGCCAGCAGTGAGTCGATGGTCGGGATTCCGTCGGGGGAGACCCAGTACTTC
cdr3_aa: CASSESMVGIPSGETQYF
clone_size: -
d_call: -
v_call: TRBV10-2
j_call: TRBJ2-5
cdr3_length: 18

cdr3_nt: TGCGCCAGCAGCCAAGGGGTAGGAGCGGGGCCAGATACGCAGTATTTT
cdr3_aa: CASSQGVGAGPDTQYF
clone_size: -
d_call: TRBD2
v_call: TRBV4-3
j_call: TRBJ2-3
cdr3_length: 16

cdr3_nt: TGTGCCAGCAGCTTAGGAACGACAGGGGGCTACGAGCAGTACTTC
cdr3_aa: CASSLGTTGGYEQYF
clone_size: -
d_call: TRBD1
v_call: TRBV7-2
j_call: TRBJ2-7
cdr3_length: 15

cdr3_nt: TGTGCCAGTAGTCTACAGGCGATCTCTGGAAACACCATATATTTT
cdr3_aa: CASSLQAISGNTIYF
clone_size: -
d_call: -
v_call: TRBV19
j_call: TRBJ1-3
cdr3_length: 15

cdr3_nt: TGTGCCAGCAGCGGGGGGACTAGCGGGGCGGATACGCAGTATTTT
cdr3_aa: CASSGGTSGADTQYF
clone_size: -
d_call: TRBD2
v_call: TRBV9
j_call: TRBJ2-3
cdr3_length: 15

cdr3_nt: TGTGCCAGCAGTTGGGGCAGGACTAACTATGGCTACACCTTC
cdr3_aa: CASSWGRTNYGYTF
clone_size: -
d_call: -
v_call: TRBV27
j_call: TRBJ1-2
cdr3_length: 14

cdr3_nt: TGTGCCAGCAGTTTCGTGACAGGGGATAGCTCCTACGAGCAGTACTTC
cdr3_aa: CASSFVTGDSSYEQYF
clone_size: -
d_call: TRBD1
v_call: TRBV28
j_call: TRBJ2-7
cdr3_length: 16

cdr3_nt: TGTGCCAGCAGCAGAATTCAGGGGGACCTTGAAGCTTTCTTT
cdr3_aa: CASSRIQGDLEAFF
clone_size: -
d_call: TRBD1
v_call: TRBV6-6
j_call: TRBJ1-1
cdr3_length: 14

cdr3_nt: TGTGCCAGCGCCCGGGGACTGAAGCGGGGCGCGACTAATGAAAAACTGTTTTTT
cdr3_aa: CASARGLKRGATNEKLFF
clone_size: once
d_call: -
v_call: TRBV5-4
j_call: TRBJ1-4
cdr3_length: 18

cdr3_nt: TGTGCCAGCAGTGCCAGCGTCACAGATACGCAGTATTTT
cdr3_aa: CASSASVTDTQYF
clone_size: -
d_call: -
v_call: TRBV6-4
j_call: TRBJ2-3
cdr3_length: 13

cdr3_nt: TGTGCCAGCAGTACGCGGGAAGGGCCCCAGCATTTT
cdr3_aa: CASSTREGPQHF
clone_size: -
d_call: -
v_call: TRBV27
j_call: TRBJ1-5
cdr3_length: 12

cdr3_nt: TGTGCCACCAAAGGGGGACAGCCCAATCCCCTGAACACTGAAGCTTTCTTT
cdr3_aa: CATKGGQPNPLNTEAFF
clone_size: -
d_call: TRBD1
v_call: TRBV19
j_call: TRBJ1-1
cdr3_length: 17

cdr3_nt: TGTGCCAGCAGCGTTAGCGGGAGGACAGAGACCCAGTACTTC
cdr3_aa: CASSVSGRTETQYF
clone_size: -
d_call: TRBD2
v_call: TRBV7-2
j_call: TRBJ2-5
cdr3_length: 14

cdr3_nt: TGTGCCAGCTCACCATTGGGGGCTGGAGCCAAAAACATTCAGTACTTC
cdr3_aa: CASSPLGAGAKNIQYF
clone_size: once
d_call: -
v_call: TRBV18
j_call: TRBJ2-4
cdr3_length: 16

cdr3_nt: TGTGCCAGCCGGGGGGGGATCAGAGACAATGAGCAGTTCTTC
cdr3_aa: CASRGGIRDNEQFF
clone_size: -
d_call: TRBD2
v_call: TRBV28
j_call: TRBJ2-1
cdr3_length: 14

cdr3_nt: TGTGCCTGGAGCTTGGGGGGGAATAATTCACCCCTCCACTTT
cdr3_aa: CAWSLGGNNSPLHF
clone_size: -
d_call: -
v_call: TRBV30
j_call: TRBJ1-6
cdr3_length: 14

cdr3_nt: TGCGCCAGCAGCCAAGAGGGCTTCTCTGGAAACACCATATATTTT
cdr3_aa: CASSQEGFSGNTIYF
clone_size: once
d_call: -
v_call: TRBV4-1
j_call: TRBJ1-3
cdr3_length: 15

cdr3_nt: TGTGCCAGCAGCCAGTCGGCGGGGGGGCTAGACAATGAGCAGTTCTTC
cdr3_aa: CASSQSAGGLDNEQFF
clone_size: -
d_call: TRBD2
v_call: TRBV3-1/TRBV3-2
j_call: TRBJ2-1
cdr3_length: 16

cdr3_nt: TGTGCCAGCAGCCCTGGCCCTAGCGGGTACACAGATACGCAGTATTTT
cdr3_aa: CASSPGPSGYTDTQYF
clone_size: -
d_call: TRBD2
v_call: TRBV7-2
j_call: TRBJ2-3
cdr3_length: 16

cdr3_nt: TGTGCCAGCAGTTTATTTCAGGGAGAGACCCAGTACTTC
cdr3_aa: CASSLFQGETQYF
clone_size: -
d_call: -
v_call: TRBV28
j_call: TRBJ2-5
cdr3_length: 13

cdr3_nt: TGTGCCAGCGGCCTCGGAGCGGGCAATCAGCCCCAGCATTTT
cdr3_aa: CASGLGAGNQPQHF
clone_size: -
d_call: -
v_call: TRBV6-5
j_call: TRBJ1-5
cdr3_length: 14

cdr3_nt: TGCGCCAGCAGCCAAGAGGGCCTCGATCACTACGAGCAGTACTTC
cdr3_aa: CASSQEGLDHYEQYF
clone_size: -
d_call: -
v_call: TRBV4-1
j_call: TRBJ2-7
cdr3_length: 15

cdr3_nt: TGTGCCAGCAGCTTGGTTGACAGTGTCAATCAGCCCCAGCATTTT
cdr3_aa: CASSLVDSVNQPQHF
clone_size: -
d_call: -
v_call: TRBV7-8
j_call: TRBJ1-5
cdr3_length: 15

cdr3_nt: TGTGCCAGCAGTTCTGGACAGGGATACAATGAGCAGTTCTTC
cdr3_aa: CASSSGQGYNEQFF
clone_size: -
d_call: TRBD1
v_call: TRBV27
j_call: TRBJ2-1
cdr3_length: 14

cdr3_nt: TGTGCCAGTAGTAACCGGGACAGGGGGCGCGAGCAGTACTTC
cdr3_aa: CASSNRDRGREQYF
clone_size: -
d_call: TRBD1
v_call: TRBV19
j_call: TRBJ2-7
cdr3_length: 14

cdr3_nt: TGCGCCAGCAGCCAATCTACAGGGGTAACTAATGAAAAACTGTTTTTT
cdr3_aa: CASSQSTGVTNEKLFF
clone_size: -
d_call: TRBD1
v_call: TRBV4-3
j_call: TRBJ1-4
cdr3_length: 16

cdr3_nt: TGTGCCAGCAGCCCTCCCTCTAGCTCTGTGGTGAATGAGCAGTTCTTC
cdr3_aa: CASSPPSSSVVNEQFF
clone_size: once
d_call: -
v_call: TRBV9
j_call: TRBJ2-1
cdr3_length: 16

cdr3_nt: TGTGCCAGCGCGGCAGGGGGGATCTATGGCTACACCTTC
cdr3_aa: CASAAGGIYGYTF
clone_size: -
d_call: TRBD1
v_call: TRBV2
j_call: TRBJ1-2
cdr3_length: 13

cdr3_nt: TGTGCCAGCAGTCTCGGGTACCGCGGGGGGGCGGGATATACGCAGTATTTT
cdr3_aa: CASSLGYRGGAGYTQYF
clone_size: -
d_call: TRBD2
v_call: TRBV28
j_call: TRBJ2-3
cdr3_length: 17

cdr3_nt: TGTGCCAGCTCTGGGACAGGGAAAAACATTCAGTACTTC
cdr3_aa: CASSGTGKNIQYF
clone_size: -
d_call: TRBD1
v_call: TRBV18
j_call: TRBJ2-4
cdr3_length: 13